These 4 T cell receptor beta chains were sequenced from one sample in a study of blood T cell repertoires in COVID-19 (TCRdb year 2020). The library was obtained by the immunoSEQ multiplex PCR assay. TCRdb mirrors the immuneACCESS table, restricted to in-frame sequences. Some clones are absent from its copies; in checked studies, under half trace to an unresolved V gene, and the reason for the others is unknown. The sample records fewer than 90,000 clones, approximately 79% of which are singletons. The ten largest clonotypes hold approximately 15% of the sample. The sequenced sample was peripheral blood. The receptor source for this set is an elderly woman with acute or convalescent COVID-19.

This clone has more than one count but fewer than ten. The rearrangement joins TRBV7-9 to TRBJ1-1; maybe TRBD1 (6 bases). Germline V gene data show CDR1 as SEHNR and CDR2 as FQNEAQ (reference sequence). V was trimmed by 5 bases and J by 8 bases, leaving 12 bases between them. CDR3 length: 12 residues. CDR3 DNA: TGTGCCAGCAGCGAGGGGGTTTTGGAAGCTTTCTTT. Amino acid sequence: CASSEGVLEAFF.

In its sample, this clone was seen a few times. The genes are TRBV5-4 and TRBJ1-2, with D maybe TRBD1 (5 bases). This CDR3 is 17 amino acids long. Germline values: CDR1 SGHNT, CDR2 YYREEE (reference sequence). V gave up 1 base and J gave up 6 bases, with 22 bases separating them. The CDR3 reads CASSLSQGFSALDGYTF. In DNA form, the CDR3 reads TGTGCCAGCAGCTTGTCCCAGGGATTCTCTGCATTAGATGGCTACACCTTC.

The gene calls are TRBV5-1 and TRBJ1-2; D unresolved. CDR3 length equals 13 residues. In germline, CDR1 is SGHRS, CDR2 YFSETQ. Trimming pared 7 bases from V and 4 bases from J, leaving 14 bases between. The CDR3 protein is CASGTLTSYGYTF. The CDR3 DNA sequence: TGCGCCAGCGGCACCTTAACCAGCTATGGCTACACCTTC.

The chain recombines TRBV24-1 with TRBJ1-6; unclear D gene. The CDR3 is 15 amino acids. V was cut by 3 bases and J by 9 bases, with 14 bases left in between. CDR1 KGHDR and CDR2 SFDVKD come from the germline V gene. CDR3 amino acids: CATSDGDTEGSPLHF. DNA of the CDR3: TGTGCCACCAGTGATGGCGACACGGAGGGTTCACCCCTCCACTTT.